These T cell receptor beta chains were read from a single sample in a study of Graves' ophthalmopathy and Graves' hyperthyroidism. TCRdb called the multiplex PCR reads again in MiXCR, with one record for every CDR3 protein. This sample has about 740,000 distinct CDR3 sequences, with around 40% found just once. Sequenced material: peripheral blood. All receptors derive from an adult man with Graves' ophthalmopathy. CDR3s leave out the opening cysteine and the closing phenylalanine or tryptophan.

>TRBV7-8|TRBJ2-3
ASSREGGSTDTQY
>TRBV7-9|TRBJ2-7
ASSRGAGATYEQY
>TRBV10-2|TRBJ1-1
ASSDPPMNTEAF
>TRBV4-3|TRBJ2-1
ASSPGTSGDEQF
>TRBV2|TRBJ1-5
ASSEAGDQPQH
>TRBV12-3/TRBV12-4|TRBJ1-1
ASRLQGDDTEAF
>TRBV7-9|TRBJ2-7
ASSRGGTEAYEQY
>TRBV25-1|TRBJ1-6
ASTYSSGGFSPLH
>TRBV29-1|TRBJ1-2
SVDDRTGNYGYT
>TRBV6-1|TRBJ1-1
ASRTGQGTEAF
>TRBV30|TRBJ1-1
TNQGGRSEAF
>TRBV7-9|TRBJ1-2
ASSPATGPYGYT
>TRBV29-1|TRBJ2-3
SGTDRAGTDTQY
>TRBV9|TRBJ1-6
ASSNGVAYNSPLH
>TRBV6-1|TRBJ2-7
ASREGMGGYEQY
>TRBV7-6|TRBJ1-5
ASSVEQGNNQPQH
>TRBV6-1|TRBJ2-6
ASSRDRGANVLT